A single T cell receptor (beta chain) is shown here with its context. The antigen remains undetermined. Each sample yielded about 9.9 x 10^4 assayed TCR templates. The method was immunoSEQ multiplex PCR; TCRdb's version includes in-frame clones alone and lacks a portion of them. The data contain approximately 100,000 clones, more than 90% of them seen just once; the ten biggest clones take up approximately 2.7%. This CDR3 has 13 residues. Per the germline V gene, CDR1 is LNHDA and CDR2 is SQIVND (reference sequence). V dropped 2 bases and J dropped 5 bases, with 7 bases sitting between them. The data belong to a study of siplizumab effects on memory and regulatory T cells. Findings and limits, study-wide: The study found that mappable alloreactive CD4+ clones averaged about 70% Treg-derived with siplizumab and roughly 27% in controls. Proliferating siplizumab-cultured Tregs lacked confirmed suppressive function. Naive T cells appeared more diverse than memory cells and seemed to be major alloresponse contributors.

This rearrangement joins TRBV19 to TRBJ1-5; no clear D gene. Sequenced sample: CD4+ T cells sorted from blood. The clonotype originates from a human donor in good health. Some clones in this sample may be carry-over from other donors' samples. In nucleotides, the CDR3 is TGTGCCAGTAGTATATATCCCGATCAGCCCCAGCATTTT. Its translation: CASSIYPDQPQHF. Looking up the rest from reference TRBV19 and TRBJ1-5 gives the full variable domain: DGGITQSPKYLFRKEGQNVTLSCEQNLNHDAMYWYRQDPGQGLRLIYYSQIVNDFQKGDIAEGYSVSREKKESFPLTVTSAQKNPTAFYLCASSIYPDQPQHFGDGTRLSIL.